The 15 T cell receptor beta chains in this list originate from one sample, sequenced in a study of PD-1 blockade in mismatch repair-deficient tumors. Generated by immunoSEQ multiplex PCR, the TCRdb table keeps only in-frame clones and is missing some. The table records approximately 110,000 clones, around three quarters of them present only once. The specimen was peripheral blood, collected 60 to 65 weeks after starting pembrolizumab. The source of these receptors is an adult with mismatch repair-deficient cancer.

V and J are TRBV4-1 and TRBJ2-5; D is unclear. This CDR3 is 13 amino acids long. Germline V lookup: CDR1 MGHRA, CDR2 YSYEKL. Trimming removed 1 base from V and 5 bases from J, with 8 bases in between. The DNA for the CDR3 is TGCGCCAGCAGCCAAGGGCCGGGCGAGACCCAGTACTTC. Translation gives CASSQGPGETQYF.

V is TRBV9 and J is TRBJ1-2; TRBD1 aligns across 10 bases. Unmatched junction bases numbered 9, after V lost 4 bases and J lost 0 bases. CDR1 is SGDLS, CDR2 YYNGEE, per germline. There are 17 residues in the CDR3. CDR3 nucleotides: TGTGCCAGCAGCCCTCCTTTGGGACAGGGGACTAACTATGGCTACACCTTC. This translates into CASSPPLGQGTNYGYTF. Full variable domain (missing parts from reference TRBV9 and TRBJ1-2): DSGVTQTPKHLITATGQRVTLRCSPRSGDLSVYWYQQSLDQGLQFLIQYYNGEERAKGNILERFSAQQFPDLHSELNLSSLELGDSALYFCASSPPLGQGTNYGYTFGSGTRLTVV.

The V call is TRBV5-1, the J call TRBJ1-3; 7 bases are a match to TRBD1. The CDR3 is made up of 17 amino acids. Germline CDR1 and CDR2: SGHRS and YFSETQ. Trimming removed 0 bases from V and 1 base from J; junction bases left unmatched: 7. The CDR3: CASSLARDSSSGNTIYF. CDR3 coding DNA: TGCGCCAGCAGCTTGGCCCGGGACAGCTCTTCTGGAAACACCATATATTTT. The full variable domain, with the rest looked up from reference TRBV5-1 and TRBJ1-3, is KAGVTQTPRYLIKTRGQQVTLSCSPISGHRSVSWYQQTPGQGLQFLFEYFSETQRNKGNFPGRFSGRQFSNSRSEMNVSTLELGDSALYLCASSLARDSSSGNTIYFGEGSWLTVV.

V usage is TRBV6-6 and J usage is TRBJ2-7; D may be TRBD1 or TRBD2 (5 bases each). V was cut by 4 bases and J by 6 bases, with 19 bases left in between. Germline CDR1 and CDR2: MNHNY and SVGAGI (reference sequence). This CDR3 region has 15 residues. CDR3 in DNA: TGTGCCAGCAGTTTACCTCCAGAACAGGACTTCGAGCAGTACTTC. Translated, it gives CASSLPPEQDFEQYF.

The chain links TRBV13 to TRBJ2-3; tentative D call: TRBD2 (6 bases). The V gene lost 5 bases and the J gene lost 4 bases, with 19 bases spanning the gap. The length of the CDR3 is 16 residues. CDR1 is PRHDT, CDR2 FYEKMQ, per germline (reference sequence). The CDR3, as DNA: TGTGCCAGCAGCCCTTGGGCGGGGTCGGGGGCAGATACGCAGTATTTT. It translates to CASSPWAGSGADTQYF.

The chain links TRBV6-6 to TRBJ1-5; 8 bases fit TRBD1. Germline assignment: CDR1 MNHNY and CDR2 SVGAGI (reference sequence). The V and J ends lost 4 bases and 6 bases, in that order; junction bases with no gene match: 5. This CDR3 spans 14 amino acids. The CDR3, as DNA: TGTGCCAGCAGTTCAGGGGGCTGGGGTCAGCCCCAGCATTTT. It translates to CASSSGGWGQPQHF.

The genes are TRBV11-2 and TRBJ2-3; 12 nucleotides agree with TRBD1. Germline CDR1 and CDR2: SGHAT and FQNNGV. The junction had 7 bases not matched to a gene; V was cut back by 1 base and J by 5 bases. This CDR3 comprises 17 residues. CDR3: CASSLGPGQGALDTQYF. CDR3 sequence (DNA): TGTGCCAGCAGCTTAGGTCCGGGACAGGGGGCTTTAGATACGCAGTATTTT.

The chain recombines TRBV11-2 with TRBJ2-3, with 11 bases lining up with TRBD2. V lost 3 bases to trimming and J lost 0 bases; unmatched junction nucleotides: 2. Germline V lookup: CDR1 SGHAT, CDR2 FQNNGV. This CDR3 is 16 amino acids long. The CDR3 reads CASSFIAGGSTDTQYF. The CDR3 coding sequence is TGTGCCAGCAGCTTTATAGCGGGGGGGAGCACAGATACGCAGTATTTT.

This clone has just one count. This rearrangement joins TRBV5-1 to TRBJ2-5, with D hard to call. Germline loops: CDR1 SGHRS, CDR2 YFSETQ. CDR3 size: 12 residues. The V end was cut by 0 bases, the J end by 7 bases, with 7 bases between. The CDR3 is CASSLGGGTQYF. CDR3 nucleotides: TGCGCCAGCAGCTTGGGCGGCGGGACCCAGTACTTC.

The chain links TRBV7-9 to TRBJ2-5, with D unresolved. This CDR3 region has 12 residues. Trimming took 5 bases from V and 5 from J, leaving 9 bases between them. The V gene's germline CDR1 is SEHNR and CDR2 FQNEAQ (reference sequence). The CDR3: CASSHQEETQYF. The CDR3 DNA sequence: TGTGCCAGCAGCCACCAAGAGGAGACCCAGTACTTC. Based on the CDR3 plus reference TRBV7-9 and TRBJ2-5, the full variable domain is DTGVSQNPRHKITKRGQNVTFRCDPISEHNRLYWYRQTLGQGPEFLTYFQNEAQLEKSRLLSDRFSAERPKGSFSTLEIQRTEQGDSAMYLCASSHQEETQYFGPGTRLLVL.

The chain has TRBV9 and TRBJ2-7; no reliable D call. Germline V gene lookup returns CDR1 SGDLS and CDR2 YYNGEE. The CDR3 is made up of 14 amino acids. Trimming took off 2 bases at V and 0 bases at J, with 9 bases between the two ends. CDR3 sequence reads: CASSVGLTSYEQYF. CDR3 sequence (DNA): TGTGCCAGCAGCGTTGGGCTCACCTCCTACGAGCAGTACTTC. Full variable domain (remainder filled in from reference TRBV9 and TRBJ2-7): DSGVTQTPKHLITATGQRVTLRCSPRSGDLSVYWYQQSLDQGLQFLIQYYNGEERAKGNILERFSAQQFPDLHSELNLSSLELGDSALYFCASSVGLTSYEQYFGPGTRLTVT.

The chain combines TRBV5-4 with TRBJ2-1, with 9 bases fitting TRBD2. Germline CDR1 SGHNT, CDR2 YYREEE (reference sequence). This CDR3 is 16 amino acids long. With V trimmed by 4 bases and J by 3 bases, 8 bases remained unmatched. The CDR3 is CASSQELAGVYNEQFF. The CDR3 DNA reads TGTGCCAGCAGCCAAGAACTAGCGGGTGTCTACAATGAGCAGTTCTTC. Using reference TRBV5-4 and TRBJ2-1 for the parts outside the CDR3, the full variable domain is ETGVTQSPTHLIKTRGQQVTLRCSSQSGHNTVSWYQQALGQGPQFIFQYYREEENGRGNFPPRFSGLQFPNYSSELNVNALELDDSALYLCASSQELAGVYNEQFFGPGTRLTVL.

This rearrangement joins TRBV6-1 to TRBJ2-7; possible D gene TRBD2, 6 bases. This CDR3 has 15 residues. Germline V CDR1 and CDR2: MNHNS, SASEGT. With 10 bases removed from V and 5 bases from J, the gap between germline ends came to 24 bases. This chain's CDR3 is CATEPGLERFHEQYF. In DNA form, the CDR3 reads TGTGCCACCGAACCGGGACTCGAGAGGTTCCACGAGCAGTACTTC.

The chain carries TRBV7-6 and TRBJ2-7; D is possibly TRBD2 (6 bases). Germline V lookup: CDR1 SGHVS, CDR2 FNYEAQ. The germline V and J ends were trimmed by 5 bases and 1 base, with 12 bases remaining between them. There are 14 residues in the CDR3. The CDR3 DNA follows: TGTGCCAGCAGCCTTGCGGGAAGATCCTACGAGCAGTACTTC. This encodes CASSLAGRSYEQYF.

The V gene is TRBV5-4, the J gene TRBJ1-1, with D tentatively TRBD1 (5 bases). This CDR3 region has 13 residues. V lost 2 bases to trimming and J lost 2 bases, with 7 bases between them. From germline, CDR1 is SGHNT and CDR2 YYREEE (reference sequence). DNA of the CDR3: TGTGCCAGCAGCTTCGACAGAAACACTGAAGCTTTCTTT. Protein sequence: CASSFDRNTEAFF.